The source of this TCR beta chain is a study of T cells in tuberculosis. Findings of the study overall: Active tuberculosis alpha repertoires lay closer to GMM-specific TCRs than controls'.

Sequencing used immunoSEQ multiplex PCR; TCRdb keeps in-frame clones, though not all of them. The sample shows under 40,000 clones, roughly 94% of them seen only once. Time point reported: new active TB diagnosis, blood taken before or within 7 days of starting treatment. Each patient had positive sputum smear microscopy and/or positive culture. The V gene's germline CDR1 is SGHTA and CDR2 FQGNSA. The CDR3 is 15 residues long. J was trimmed by 6 bases and V by 5 bases; bases with no gene match: 9. For this clone: What it binds is unknown.

This sequence joins TRBV7-2 and TRBJ1-5, with 8 bases fitting TRBD1. The specimen was PBMCs, collected at tuberculosis diagnosis. This TCR came from an adult with tuberculosis. The CDR3 nucleotides are TGTGCCAGCAGCCCCGGGACAGGCTATGGTCAGCCCCAGCATTTT. This sequence encodes CASSPGTGYGQPQHF. Variable domain in full (rest from reference TRBV7-2 and TRBJ1-5): GAGVSQSPSNKVTEKGKDVELRCDPISGHTALYWYRQSLGQGLEFLIYFQGNSAPDKSGLPSDRFSAERTGGSVSTLTIQRTQQEDSAVYLCASSPGTGYGQPQHFGDGTRLSIL.